The 25 T cell receptor beta chains in this list originate from one sample, sequenced in a study of blood T cell repertoires in COVID-19. Some clones are missing from TCRdb's copy, which holds only in-frame ones; the method was immunoSEQ multiplex PCR. The table lists 72,000 or so clones, approximately 82% of them singletons. Sequencing was done on a sample of peripheral blood. The receptors here all came from a man older than 75 with active COVID-19.

This chain uses TRBV6-5 with TRBJ2-7; D possibly corresponds to TRBD2 (7 bases). Trimming took off 7 bases at V and 3 bases at J, with 16 bases between the two ends. Germline assignment: CDR1 MNHEY and CDR2 SVGAGI. The CDR3 consists of 14 residues. The CDR3 coding sequence is TGTGCCAGCATCCGAGACGGGGGGCGCTACGAGCAGTACTTC. Its protein is CASIRDGGRYEQYF.

J is TRBJ1-5 and V is TRBV5-6; unclear D gene. Germline-derived CDR1 and CDR2 are SGHDT and YYEEEE. The CDR3 is made up of 13 amino acids. Trimming stripped 0 bases from V and 6 bases from J, with 7 bases between. The CDR3 region has the DNA TGTGCCAGCAGCTTGGCCCGAGGTCAGCCCCAGCATTTT. It specifies CASSLARGQPQHF.

V usage is TRBV12-3 or TRBV12-4 and J usage is TRBJ2-1; D is possibly TRBD1 (6 bases). Deletions cut 7 bases from V and 15 bases from J, with 22 bases between. This CDR3 is built from 13 residues. DNA for the CDR3: TGTGCCAGCAAACCAGCCCAGACAGGTTTAGGGTTCTTC. Translated: CASKPAQTGLGFF.

The chain couples TRBV10-3 to TRBJ2-3; tentatively, D is TRBD1 (5 bases). Germline lookup yields CDR1 ENHRY and CDR2 SYGVKD. Deletions cut 7 bases from V and 2 bases from J, with 10 bases between. This CDR3 comprises 13 residues. In DNA, the CDR3 is TGTGCCATCACCGACAGACCCACAGATACGCAGTATTTT. Encoded protein: CAITDRPTDTQYF.

The chain combines TRBV7-2 with TRBJ2-3; 8 positions match TRBD1. This CDR3 has 14 amino acids. Germline lookup yields CDR1 SGHTA and CDR2 FQGNSA. After removal of 5 bases from V and 7 bases from J, the junction contained 8 bases not matched to a gene. The CDR3 coding sequence is TGTGCCAGCAGCATAGGACAGGGAAAAAATACGCAGTATTTT. Its translation is CASSIGQGKNTQYF.

The rearrangement joins TRBV28 to TRBJ1-2; no definite D call. Trimming shortened V by 1 base and J by 4 bases, and 4 bases separated the two germline ends. CDR1 and CDR2 from the germline V gene are MDHEN and SYDVKM. This CDR3 contains 12 residues. The DNA of the CDR3 is TGTGCCAGCAGTTTATCCAGCTATGGCTACACCTTC. Amino acids: CASSLSSYGYTF.

The chain combines TRBV3-1 (or the pseudogene TRBV3-2) with TRBJ1-4; D is unresolved. The germline V gene encodes CDR1 LGHDT and CDR2 YNNKEL (reference sequence). The CDR3 is 14 amino acids. The ends were cut back, 1 base at V and 8 bases at J, with 11 bases in the middle. For the CDR3, the DNA is TGTGCCAGCAGCCAAGGAGGAGGAGGGGAAAAACTGTTTTTT. The encoded protein is CASSQGGGGEKLFF.

The V gene is TRBV5-1, the J gene TRBJ1-2, with D possibly being TRBD1 (6 bases). Germline V gene sequence: CDR1 SGHRS, CDR2 YFSETQ. Deletions cut 2 bases from V and 2 bases from J, with 10 bases between. CDR3 length: 14 amino acids. The CDR3 loop is CASSLTQGNYGYTF. The CDR3 nucleotides read TGCGCCAGCAGCTTAACTCAGGGGAACTATGGCTACACCTTC.

The chain recombines TRBV3-1 (or the pseudogene TRBV3-2) with TRBJ1-6, with D possibly being TRBD1 (6 bases). Looked up from germline, CDR1 is LGHDT and CDR2 is YNNKEL (reference sequence). Deletions cut 4 bases from V and 6 bases from J, with 16 bases between. The CDR3 extends over 16 amino acids. The CDR3 bases are TGTGCCAGCAGCCTAACAGGGATGAGGGTTAATTCACCCCTCCACTTT. As protein: CASSLTGMRVNSPLHF.

The V and J genes are TRBV7-9 and TRBJ2-7, with 10 bases that match TRBD1. The CDR3 runs 14 residues. Germline trimming cut 4 bases from V and 6 bases from J; bases unmatched to any gene: 6. In germline, CDR1 is SEHNR, CDR2 FQNEAQ (reference sequence). The CDR3 here is CASSSGQGIFEQYF. DNA of the CDR3: TGTGCCAGCAGCTCGGGACAGGGGATATTCGAGCAGTACTTC.

CDR3 residues: CASSPGAGEGYNEQFF. The CDR3 nucleotides read TGTGCCAGCTCACCCGGGGCGGGAGAGGGCTACAATGAGCAGTTCTTC. The genes are TRBV18 and TRBJ2-1, with 7 bases fitting TRBD2. The germline gives CDR1 KGHSH, CDR2 LQKENI. The CDR3 is made up of 16 amino acids. The V segment lost 3 bases and the J segment 3 bases; nucleotides outside the gene matches: 8.

The chain joins TRBV29-1 to TRBJ1-6, with TRBD1 as a possible D gene (5 bases). This CDR3 has 13 amino acids. Germline V CDR1 and CDR2: SQVTM, ANQGSEA. Trimming pared 6 bases from V and 7 bases from J, leaving 13 bases between. The chain's CDR3 is CSVGGTANSPLHF. As DNA, the CDR3 is TGCAGCGTGGGGGGGACGGCGAATTCACCCCTCCACTTT.

The V call is TRBV10-3, the J call TRBJ2-3; 11 bases are shared with TRBD2. The CDR3 has 17 residues. Germline CDR1 ENHRY, CDR2 SYGVKD. V was pared by 0 bases and J by 0 bases, with 2 bases of the junction left unmatched. The CDR3 bases are TGTGCCATCAGTGAGTCTAGCGGGGGGGCTAGCACAGATACGCAGTATTTT. Its translation: CAISESSGGASTDTQYF.

The chain uses TRBV5-6 and TRBJ2-7; D may be TRBD2 (6 bases). Trimming took 7 bases from V and 7 from J, leaving 21 bases between them. The CDR3 extends over 14 amino acids. Germline V lookup: CDR1 SGHDT, CDR2 YYEEEE. The CDR3 loop is CASGVGTPLEEQYF. The CDR3 bases are TGTGCCAGCGGCGTTGGGACTCCGTTAGAGGAGCAGTACTTC. The whole variable domain, filled in from reference TRBV5-6 and TRBJ2-7, reads DAGVTQSPTHLIKTRGQQVTLRCSPKSGHDTVSWYQQALGQGPQFIFQYYEEEERQRGNFPDRFSGHQFPNYSSELNVNALLLGDSALYLCASGVGTPLEEQYFGPGTRLTVT.

This clone was counted once. The rearrangement joins TRBV24-1 to TRBJ1-1, with 8 nucleotides matching TRBD1. This CDR3 has 17 amino acids. V was pared by 0 bases and J by 6 bases, with 11 bases of the junction left unmatched. In germline, CDR1 is KGHDR, CDR2 SFDVKD. CDR3 region: CATSDLYCFRQGSEAFF. The CDR3 DNA sequence: TGTGCCACCAGTGATTTGTATTGCTTCCGACAGGGGTCTGAAGCTTTCTTT.

The CDR3, as DNA: TGTGCCAGTAGTCCGGACAGGGGGCCTATAAACACCGGGGAGCTGTTTTTT. Amino acids: CASSPDRGPINTGELFF. The chain uses TRBV19 and TRBJ2-2; 11 bases match TRBD1. V shed 5 bases and J 2 bases; nucleotides not matched to a gene: 7. The germline V gene has CDR1 LNHDA and CDR2 SQIVND (reference sequence). CDR3 length: 17 amino acids.

The chain couples TRBV6-5 to TRBJ2-7, with 9 bases identical to TRBD2. CDR3 length equals 12 residues. The germline V gene encodes CDR1 MNHEY and CDR2 SVGAGI. Unmatched junction bases numbered 2, after V lost 4 bases and J lost 7 bases. CDR3 sequence (DNA): TGTGCCAGCAGTTCGCTAGCGGGGGAGCAGTACTTC. Its protein is CASSSLAGEQYF.

The rearrangement links TRBV11-2 to TRBJ1-6; the D gene is possibly TRBD1 (6 bases). This CDR3 has 15 amino acids. Germline CDR1 and CDR2: SGHAT and FQNNGV. Trimming removed 6 bases from V and 9 bases from J, with 18 bases in between. Here the CDR3 DNA reads TGTGCCAGCAGTAAAAGCGGGGGGCCGGTTTCACCCCTCCACTTT. Amino acids: CASSKSGGPVSPLHF.

The rearrangement joins TRBV28 to TRBJ1-3; perhaps TRBD1 as D (5 bases). The germline V gene has CDR1 MDHEN and CDR2 SYDVKM. CDR3 length: 13 amino acids. CDR3 protein: CVTQADTGNTIYF. The CDR3 coding sequence is TGTGTTACCCAGGCGGACACTGGAAACACCATATATTTT.

The chain carries TRBV7-2 and TRBJ2-7, with 7 bases aligning to TRBD2. The V segment lost 5 bases and the J segment 0 bases; nucleotides outside the gene matches: 7. The germline V gene encodes CDR1 SGHTA and CDR2 FQGNSA. This CDR3 has 15 amino acids. The CDR3 here is CASSPSGGVSYEQYF. CDR3 in DNA: TGTGCCAGCAGCCCCTCGGGGGGAGTCTCCTACGAGCAGTACTTC.

The V call is TRBV5-1, the J call TRBJ1-3; maybe TRBD1 (5 bases). CDR1 and CDR2 (germline): SGHRS, YFSETQ. The CDR3 loop spans 13 amino acids. V gave up 4 bases and J gave up 8 bases, with 13 bases separating them. The CDR3: CASSPGLEDTIYF. The CDR3 region has the DNA TGCGCCAGCAGCCCGGGACTCGAGGACACCATATATTTT.

The chain couples TRBV24-1 to TRBJ2-5, with 8 bases identical to TRBD2. The CDR3 is made up of 15 amino acids. Germline V CDR1 and CDR2: KGHDR, SFDVKD. The junction had 9 bases not matched to a gene; V was cut back by 10 bases and J by 0 bases. The CDR3 DNA reads TGTGCCACTCCACCCGAAGCGGGGGACCAAGAGACCCAGTACTTC. Protein product: CATPPEAGDQETQYF.

V usage is TRBV2 and J usage is TRBJ1-5; 12 bases are a match to TRBD1. Germline CDR1 reads SNHLY; CDR2 reads FYNNEI. This CDR3 region has 13 residues. V was pared by 8 bases and J by 9 bases, with 5 bases of the junction left unmatched. CDR3 coding DNA: TGTGCCAGCGGGGACAGGGGGCGCGGGCCCCAGCATTTT. Translation gives CASGDRGRGPQHF.

The genes are TRBV9 and TRBJ1-6; D might be TRBD1 (5 bases). V lost 3 bases and J lost 5, with 12 bases in between. The CDR3 spans 15 residues. Germline V gives CDR1 SGDLS, CDR2 YYNGEE. This chain's CDR3 is CASSGLGQDNSPLHF. The CDR3 DNA is TGTGCCAGCAGCGGTTTGGGGCAGGATAATTCACCCCTCCACTTT. Variable domain in full (rest from reference TRBV9 and TRBJ1-6): DSGVTQTPKHLITATGQRVTLRCSPRSGDLSVYWYQQSLDQGLQFLIQYYNGEERAKGNILERFSAQQFPDLHSELNLSSLELGDSALYFCASSGLGQDNSPLHFGNGTRLTVT.

The chain couples TRBV6-5 to TRBJ2-5, with TRBD2 matching 13 bases. CDR1 and CDR2 from the germline V gene are MNHEY and SVGAGI. The CDR3 has 15 residues. Trimming cost V 6 bases and J 3 bases; bases outside gene matches: 4. The CDR3 sequence: CASRRGTSGEETQYF. CDR3 DNA sequence: TGTGCCAGCAGAAGAGGGACTAGCGGGGAAGAGACCCAGTACTTC.